The T cell receptor beta chain under discussion was sequenced for a study of blood T cell repertoires in COVID-19. For the study at large: Acute and convalescent COVID-19 samples came from the United States, Italy and Spain. Sample material is recorded as cDNA or gDNA derived from T cells, B-cell-depleted T cells, or PBMCs.

In the original analysis: Amplifying reference gene primers gave estimates of nucleated cell counts. Clones were sequenced by immunoSEQ multiplex PCR, and TCRdb holds only the in-frame ones, with some missing. Clone size and V and J calls were adopted from that table, with D and trimming inferred from the DNA. The repertoire holds around 300,000 clones, with more than 80% as singletons. Seattle-derived patients entered the study during active infection and were followed longitudinally. V dropped 5 bases and J dropped 7; count of bases not matched to a gene: 6. The CDR3 runs to 13 residues. Germline CDR1 is PRHDT and CDR2 is FYEKMQ (reference sequence). Only a few counts were recorded for this clone.

V is TRBV13 and J is TRBJ1-1, with 8 bases fitting TRBD1. Sequencing was done on a sample of peripheral blood. The sequence was obtained from a woman under 40 with COVID-19, enrolled during active disease. The CDR3 DNA follows: TGTGCCAGCAGCCAGACAGGGGTTAGTGAAGCTTTCTTT. Encoded protein: CASSQTGVSEAFF.